This T cell receptor (beta chain) was recorded in a study of OX40 agonist ivuxolimab in advanced cancers. Study-wide background: Each dose-escalation patient presented with hepatocellular carcinoma, melanoma, renal cell or head and neck cancer. Subjects had a mean age of approximately 60 years, with a range of roughly 20 to 79; just over 80% were male. Study results and caveats: Still undetermined is the antigen specificity of the expanded peripheral T cells. Partial responders treated at 0.1-3.0 mg/kg exhibited clonal expansion among the lowest measured.

Trimming stripped 6 bases from V and 0 bases from J, with 12 bases between. CDR1 and CDR2 (germline): LNHNV, YYDKDF (reference sequence). The CDR3 length is 15 residues. In this sample, this clone turned up once. What it recognizes is unknown. This table comes from immunoSEQ multiplex PCR, and its TCRdb copy is limited to in-frame clones, with some not included. Among tens of thousands of clones listed, approximately 89% were seen once. This chain links TRBV15 with TRBJ2-1; unclear D gene. This sequence was found in an adult with an advanced solid tumor such as melanoma, head and neck, liver or kidney cancer. Sequences were derived from CD4+ or CD8+ T cells sorted from blood, sampled in a trial of the OX40 agonist ivuxolimab. The CDR3 loop reads CATSQPRSSYNEQFF. The CDR3 DNA is TGTGCCACCAGTCAGCCACGGAGCTCCTACAATGAGCAGTTCTTC.